This entry lists 16 T cell receptor beta chains sequenced from one sample in a study of blood T cells in healthy people across ages. For the second PCR, which ran for about 7 to 12 cycles, a sample-barcoded 5' primer and a J-beta primer mix were used. TCRdb used MiXCR to reprocess the 5' RACE reads, holding one entry per CDR3 protein. The data hold approximately 600,000 distinct CDR3 sequences, with under 65% observed a single time. Specimen: blood. These receptors were taken from a man aged 55 to 69 in good health.

The V gene is TRBV9, the J gene TRBJ2-3; 9 bases match TRBD2. J was trimmed by 4 bases and V by 4 bases; bases with no gene match: 7. CDR3 length: 15 residues. Germline V gene lookup returns CDR1 SGDLS and CDR2 YYNGEE. CDR3 nucleotides: TGTGCCAGCAGCCCACCCGGGACTAGCCCAGATACGCAGTATTTT. Translation: CASSPPGTSPDTQYF.

The rearrangement uses TRBV20-1 and TRBJ1-4; D call uncertain. The germline CDR1 and CDR2 sequences are DFQATT and SNEGSKA (reference sequence). V lost 1 base and J 8 bases, leaving 11 bases between the germline ends. This CDR3 is built from 13 residues. Written as DNA, the CDR3 is TGCAGTGCTAGAGGGGTAGAGTGGGAAAAACTGTTTTTT. Its protein is CSARGVEWEKLFF.

The CDR3 bases are TGCAGTGCCCCTCGGGGTAGCAGCAAGACCCAGTACTTC. Amino acids: CSAPRGSSKTQYF. The V and J genes are TRBV20-1 and TRBJ2-5; a possible D gene is TRBD2 (5 bases). The CDR3 covers 13 residues. With 6 bases removed from V and 6 bases from J, the gap between germline ends came to 17 bases. Germline V gene lookup returns CDR1 DFQATT and CDR2 SNEGSKA (reference sequence).

This clonotype has a handful of counts. The J gene is TRBJ2-7, the V gene TRBV5-1, with TRBD1 matching 7 bases. Trimming cost V 4 bases and J 2 bases; bases outside gene matches: 3. The germline V gene encodes CDR1 SGHRS and CDR2 YFSETQ. There are 13 residues in the CDR3. CDR3 coding DNA: TGCGCCAGCAGCCAGGGGGATACCTACGAGCAGTACTTC. It specifies CASSQGDTYEQYF.

This clonotype occurred many times. The chain links TRBV6-5 to TRBJ2-7; D is uncertain. The CDR3 runs 12 residues. Germline loops: CDR1 MNHEY, CDR2 SVGAGI. V gave up 6 bases and J gave up 3 bases, with 9 bases separating them. CDR3 amino acids: CASRGGDYEQYF. In DNA, the CDR3 is TGTGCCAGCAGGGGTGGGGACTACGAGCAGTACTTC.

The rearrangement joins TRBV12-3 or TRBV12-4 to TRBJ2-5; D not resolved. The ends were cut back, 8 bases at V and 6 bases at J, with 10 bases in the middle. The CDR3 is 11 residues long. Here the CDR3 DNA reads TGTGCCAGCTCAAGATCGCAGACCCAGTACTTC. It yields the protein CASSRSQTQYF.

The rearrangement links TRBV5-8 to TRBJ2-7; no clear D. The assigned J gene may be wrong: the sequence end matches TRBJ2-5 better. The CDR3 runs to 14 residues. Germline V CDR1 and CDR2: SGHTS, YDEGEE. The CDR3 reads CASSLETAQETQYF. The CDR3 DNA reads TGTGCCAGCAGCTTGGAAACAGCCCAAGAGACCCAGTACTTC.

The sample holds one count of this clonotype. The rearrangement joins TRBV7-9 to TRBJ1-2; TRBD1 matches 7 bases. The CDR3 totals 14 residues. V shed 5 bases and J 4 bases; nucleotides not matched to a gene: 7. Germline CDR1 SEHNR, CDR2 FQNEAQ (reference sequence). The DNA for the CDR3 is TGTGCCAGCAGCGGAGGGACAGCCTTCTATGGCTACACCTTC. This encodes CASSGGTAFYGYTF.

CDR3 sequence reads: CASSRWAGSPSEAFF. The CDR3 bases are TGCGCCAGCAGCCGCTGGGCGGGAAGCCCCTCTGAAGCTTTCTTT. The chain combines TRBV5-1 with TRBJ1-1; no definite D call. This CDR3 has 15 residues. Trimming cost V 4 bases and J 6 bases, with 19 bases left between them. Germline V CDR1 and CDR2: SGHRS, YFSETQ.

The chain has TRBV5-1 and TRBJ2-5; the D is unclear. Near its end, the DNA agrees better with TRBJ2-7, so the J call may be wrong. Germline loops: CDR1 SGHRS, CDR2 YFSETQ. CDR3 length: 15 residues. The CDR3 region has the DNA TGCGCCAGCAGCTTGGGTGGCAGGAACTCCTACGAGCAGTACTTC. Translation: CASSLGGRNSYEQYF.

This chain links TRBV20-1 with TRBJ1-2; D perhaps matches TRBD1 (6 bases). The V gene's germline CDR1 is DFQATT and CDR2 SNEGSKA (reference sequence). This CDR3 is 13 amino acids long. V dropped 3 bases and J dropped 1 base, with 9 bases sitting between them. DNA of the CDR3: TGCAGTGCTAGTTGGACAGTTAACTATGGCTACACCTTC. Translating it yields CSASWTVNYGYTF.

This rearrangement joins TRBV10-3 to TRBJ2-1, with D tentatively TRBD1 (6 bases). This CDR3 is 14 amino acids long. V shed 0 bases and J shed 15 bases, with 18 bases lying between them. CDR1 ENHRY and CDR2 SYGVKD come from the germline V gene. CDR3 sequence (DNA): TGTGCCATCAGTGAGTCGGGGACACCGAGTCCTCTGTTCTTC. Translated, it gives CAISESGTPSPLFF.

There are a few counts of this clonotype. The V call is TRBV7-2, the J call TRBJ2-3; D unclear. The CDR3 totals 14 residues. Germline V gene sequence: CDR1 SGHTA, CDR2 FQGNSA. The V end lost 1 base, the J end lost 6 bases, and 11 bases lay between the germline ends. In DNA form, the CDR3 reads TGTGCCAGCAGCTTAGGAGTCCAGATGGATACGCAGTATTTT. Translated: CASSLGVQMDTQYF.

This chain joins TRBV15 and TRBJ2-3; D perhaps matches TRBD1 (6 bases). V lost 0 bases to trimming and J lost 10 bases, with 17 bases between them. CDR1 is LNHNV and CDR2 is YYDKDF in the germline V gene (reference sequence). The CDR3 consists of 15 residues. The CDR3 protein is CATSRERGSWDAQYF. CDR3 nucleotide sequence: TGTGCCACCAGCAGAGAAAGGGGGTCATGGGATGCGCAGTATTTT.

Remarks on this clonotype: A read error may be the cause here, since a much bigger clone is one base away. V and J are TRBV20-1 and TRBJ2-1; 11 bases are shared with TRBD2. Trimming cost V 3 bases and J 2 bases; bases outside gene matches: 6. In germline, CDR1 is DFQATT, CDR2 SNEGSKA (reference sequence). CDR3 length equals 16 residues. DNA of the CDR3: TGCAGTGCTAGGGAGACTAGCGGGGCTGCCTACAATGAGCAGTTCTTC. Residues: CSARETSGAAYNEQFF.

This sequence joins TRBV28 and TRBJ1-2; 9 bases fit TRBD1. Germline lookup yields CDR1 MDHEN and CDR2 SYDVKM. The length of the CDR3 is 16 residues. Losses at the gene ends were 1 base for V and 2 bases for J; bases not matched to a gene: 5. The CDR3 spells CASSLYRGQGNYGYTF. In nucleotides, the CDR3 is TGTGCCAGCAGTTTATACAGGGGGCAAGGGAACTATGGCTACACCTTC.